One and the same sample provided the 2 T cell receptor beta chains below, sequenced in a study of T cells in Graves' hyperthyroidism and ophthalmopathy. Regions amplified from RNA transcripts were the TCR beta CDR3 regions. HTBI primers were the set used in a first-round RT-PCR of the TCR CDR3. Each CDR3 protein is one row after TCRdb ran MiXCR on the multiplex PCR reads. The sample shows 450,000 to 650,000 distinct CDR3 sequences, about 14% of them seen only once. The specimen sequenced was blood. The receptors here all came from a woman aged 18-30 years with Graves' ophthalmopathy.

This clonotype was observed many times. V is TRBV11-3 and J is TRBJ2-1; D may be TRBD1 (6 bases). Germline CDR1 SGHNT, CDR2 YENEEA. The CDR3 runs 13 residues. The ends were cut back, 1 base at V and 5 bases at J, with 6 bases in the middle. CDR3: CASSLGTDNEQFF. Written as DNA, the CDR3 is TGTGCCAGCAGCTTAGGGACAGACAATGAGCAGTTCTTC.

This clonotype was counted ten times or more. The chain combines TRBV7-3 with TRBJ1-2; D gene ambiguous. From germline, CDR1 is SGHTA and CDR2 FQGTGA. The V end was cut by 2 bases, the J end by 8 bases, with 9 bases between. There are 12 residues in the CDR3. CDR3 sequence: CASSLGSTGYTF. The CDR3 DNA reads TGTGCCAGCAGCTTAGGGTCGACGGGCTACACCTTC.